This T cell receptor (beta chain) was captured by sequencing in a study of T-cell reconstitution after alpha-beta-depleted transplantation in children. Study results and limitations: Reportedly, alpha-beta T cells present about two months post-transplant originated from several hundred expanded clones of graft origin. Newly generated T cells supplied most T-cell counts and diversity one year post-transplant. The origin of high day-60 TCRbeta diversity in some patients lay in surviving recipient T cells and thymic progenitors.

Unique molecular identifiers were incorporated when the TCRbeta library was constructed. Each CDR3 protein is one row after TCRdb ran MiXCR on the PCR reads. The sample shows 120,000 to 150,000 distinct CDR3 sequences, more than 8% of them seen only once. A word on this clonotype: The target antigen is unknown.

V shed 4 bases and J shed 13 bases, with 23 bases lying between them. This CDR3 comprises 14 residues. Germline V CDR1 and CDR2: SGHNT, YYREEE (reference sequence). This material consisted of PBMCs, mostly from graft donor cells, taken 180 days after TCRalphabeta/CD19-depleted stem cell transplant. The receptor was isolated from a female patient aged 2-9 years who had a stem cell transplant for congenital amegakaryocytic thrombocytopenia, so the T cells may come from the graft donor. The chain combines TRBV5-4 with TRBJ2-5, with D perhaps TRBD2 (5 bases). CDR3 protein: CASSTSGGWADPYF. CDR3 nucleotides: TGTGCCAGCAGCACCTCCGGAGGTTGGGCAGATCCGTACTTC.